One sample yielded the 26 T cell receptor beta chains listed below, sequenced in a study of cytomegalovirus exposure and HLA in healthy donors. The PCR made use of 60 Vbeta and 13 Jbeta primers. Measured with immunoSEQ multiplex PCR; TCRdb has only the in-frame clones, and not every one. This sample has some 220,000 clones, with around 80% found just once. Sequenced input: PBMCs. The receptors were gathered from a boy younger than 18 in good health and CMV-seronegative.

The chain recombines TRBV13 with TRBJ2-3, with 9 bases identical to TRBD2. V lost 0 bases, J lost 5 bases, and 9 bases stayed unmatched. The germline gives CDR1 PRHDT, CDR2 FYEKMQ (reference sequence). This CDR3 region has 17 residues. The CDR3 DNA follows: TGTGCCAGCAGCTTAGGCCTTGCGGGGGGGCTGAGAGATACGCAGTATTTT. Translating gives CASSLGLAGGLRDTQYF.

The rearrangement joins TRBV7-2 to TRBJ2-3; tentative D call: TRBD1 (6 bases). The ends were cut back, 2 bases at V and 2 bases at J, with 8 bases in the middle. The V gene's germline CDR1 is SGHTA and CDR2 FQGNSA. The CDR3 is 14 amino acids. Here the CDR3 reads CASSLTGTTDTQYF. For the CDR3, the DNA is TGTGCCAGCAGCTTAACAGGGACCACAGATACGCAGTATTTT.

The V gene is TRBV9, the J gene TRBJ2-1, with D uncertain. Germline CDR1 is SGDLS and CDR2 is YYNGEE. This CDR3 spans 14 amino acids. Trimming shortened V by 2 bases and J by 5 bases, and 11 bases separated the two germline ends. CDR3 sequence: CASSVRYENNEQFF. The CDR3 DNA follows: TGTGCCAGCAGCGTGCGGTACGAAAACAATGAGCAGTTCTTC.

The V gene is TRBV7-9, the J gene TRBJ1-1; the D gene is possibly TRBD1 (6 bases). V lost 1 base to trimming and J lost 9 bases, with 18 bases between them. The CDR3 has 15 residues. Germline CDR1 SEHNR, CDR2 FQNEAQ (reference sequence). CDR3 region: CASSLGTDSLSKAFF. As DNA, the CDR3 is TGTGCCAGCAGCTTAGGGACAGATAGTCTCTCTAAAGCTTTCTTT.

This clone was observed a few times. The chain combines TRBV13 with TRBJ2-3; no definite D call. The CDR3 spans 11 residues. Trimming cost V 3 bases and J 6 bases, with 4 bases left between them. Germline CDR1 and CDR2: PRHDT and FYEKMQ (reference sequence). The DNA of the CDR3 is TGTGCCAGCAGCTTTGAGGATACGCAGTATTTT. Encoded protein: CASSFEDTQYF.

The table lists this clone with a count of one. The chain links TRBV7-9 to TRBJ1-6, with a tentative D call TRBD1 (5 bases). V was cut by 1 base and J by 7 bases, with 11 bases left in between. CDR1 and CDR2 from the germline V gene are SEHNR and FQNEAQ (reference sequence). The CDR3 length is 15 residues. CDR3 in amino acids: CASSLGGVGNSPLHF. The CDR3, as DNA: TGTGCCAGCAGCTTAGGGGGGGTCGGCAATTCACCCCTCCACTTT.

The rearrangement uses TRBV6-1 and TRBJ1-3; D gene ambiguous. Between the trimmed V and J ends, which lost 2 bases and 2 bases, there was a span of 13 bases. CDR1 and CDR2 from the germline V gene are MNHNS and SASEGT. CDR3 length: 16 residues. The CDR3 loop reads CASSESYRGTGNTIYF. In DNA form, the CDR3 reads TGTGCCAGCAGTGAATCCTATCGGGGAACTGGAAACACCATATATTTT.

This clone was observed a few times. The genes are TRBV10-2 and TRBJ1-4; tentatively, D is TRBD1 (6 bases). Germline-derived CDR1 and CDR2 are WSHSY and SAAADI. The CDR3 sequence is 14 residues long. Trimming took 6 bases from V and 8 from J, leaving 16 bases between them. The CDR3 reads CASRAGAATEKLFF. The CDR3, as DNA: TGCGCCAGCAGAGCAGGGGCGGCGACAGAAAAACTGTTTTTT.

The rearrangement joins TRBV5-1 to TRBJ1-4, with D perhaps matching TRBD1 (5 bases). Trimming removed 0 bases at V and 0 bases at J, with 6 bases between. The CDR3 runs 15 residues. Germline CDR1 SGHRS, CDR2 YFSETQ. CDR3 DNA sequence: TGCGCCAGCAGCTTGGCGACAGCAACTAATGAAAAACTGTTTTTT. Translating it yields CASSLATATNEKLFF.

The chain employs TRBV4-2 and TRBJ2-5; TRBD2 matches at 8 bases. There are 15 residues in the CDR3. In germline, CDR1 is LGHNA, CDR2 YNFKEQ. The V and J ends lost 5 bases and 5 bases, in that order; junction bases with no gene match: 10. The CDR3 protein is CASSASGSIDETQYF. The DNA of the CDR3 is TGTGCCAGCAGCGCCAGCGGGAGTATTGACGAGACCCAGTACTTC.

The chain employs TRBV29-1 and TRBJ1-1, with D maybe TRBD1 (6 bases). Trimming cost V 7 bases and J 4 bases, with 13 bases left between them. Germline lookup yields CDR1 SQVTM and CDR2 ANQGSEA. The CDR3 has 12 residues. This chain's CDR3 is CSGWGPGTEAFF. Here the CDR3 DNA reads TGCAGCGGGTGGGGGCCGGGCACTGAAGCTTTCTTT.

J is TRBJ2-2 and V is TRBV12-2; the D call of TRBD1 is as the table states it, not checked on the DNA. TRBV12-2 is a known pseudogene. The CDR3 extends over 15 amino acids. The CDR3 DNA reads as TGTGCACCCGGGTGGGGGCCGGGGTGGGCCGGGGAGCTGTTTTTT. Protein product: CAPGWGPGWAGELFF.

The rearrangement links TRBV6-1 to TRBJ2-2; TRBD1 might be the D (6 bases). Trimming shortened V by 5 bases and J by 1 base, and 11 bases separated the two germline ends. The CDR3 consists of 15 residues. The germline V gene has CDR1 MNHNS and CDR2 SASEGT. The CDR3 protein is CASSIQQGNTGELFF. The CDR3, as DNA: TGTGCCAGCAGTATTCAACAGGGGAACACCGGGGAGCTGTTTTTT.

The chain combines TRBV6-5 with TRBJ1-6, with TRBD1 matching 7 bases. Germline CDR1 reads MNHEY; CDR2 reads SVGAGI. Trimming took 2 bases from V and 13 from J; bases not matched to a gene: 8. The CDR3 has 14 residues. CDR3 sequence reads: CASSYRDRISPLHF. The CDR3, as DNA: TGTGCCAGCAGTTACAGGGACAGAATTTCGCCCCTCCACTTT.

The V and J genes are TRBV19 and TRBJ2-7; 10 bases are a match to TRBD1. In germline, CDR1 is LNHDA, CDR2 SQIVND (reference sequence). The V gene end was trimmed by 5 bases and the J gene end by 4 bases; junction bases not matched to a gene: 8. The CDR3 consists of 15 residues. The CDR3: CASSLWTGGNYEQYF. The CDR3 region has the DNA TGTGCCAGTAGTCTATGGACAGGGGGTAATTACGAGCAGTACTTC.

The J gene is TRBJ2-1, the V gene TRBV4-1, with 8 bases aligning to TRBD1. The CDR3 is 16 residues long. Germline assignment: CDR1 MGHRA and CDR2 YSYEKL. With V trimmed by 6 bases and J by 0 bases, 7 bases remained unmatched. The CDR3 region is CASRDRAFLSYNEQFF. In DNA form, the CDR3 reads TGCGCCAGCAGGGACAGGGCCTTCCTCTCCTACAATGAGCAGTTCTTC.

This clone was observed a few times. V gene TRBV19 combines with J gene TRBJ1-2; 8 nucleotides agree with TRBD1. Trimming took 6 bases from V and 2 from J; bases not matched to a gene: 5. The CDR3 sequence is 14 residues long. In germline, CDR1 is LNHDA, CDR2 SQIVND (reference sequence). CDR3 nucleotide sequence: TGTGCCAGTAGCTCAGGGGGCCGAAACTATGGCTACACCTTC. This translates into CASSSGGRNYGYTF.

On this clone itself: The junction does not match germline at one end; this may be a read error. The CDR3 loop reads CSSSAGLAGVIFEQYF. The CDR3 nucleotides read TGTTCCAGCAGCGCGGGACTAGCGGGGGTGATTTTCGAGCAGTACTTC. V usage is TRBV7-9 and J usage is TRBJ2-7; 14 bases map to TRBD2. Germline V lookup: CDR1 SEHNR, CDR2 FQNEAQ (reference sequence). The CDR3 length is 16 residues.

This clone was seen more than once but under ten times. V gene TRBV27 combines with J gene TRBJ1-1; 8 bases align to TRBD1. The CDR3 covers 14 residues. In germline, CDR1 is MNHEY, CDR2 SMNVEV (reference sequence). V lost 7 bases to trimming and J lost 1 base; unmatched junction nucleotides: 5. The CDR3 protein is CASIRTGWNTEAFF. In DNA form, the CDR3 reads TGTGCCAGCATCCGGACAGGGTGGAACACTGAAGCTTTCTTT.

In this sample, this clone turned up a few times. The chain carries TRBV30 and TRBJ1-5; 7 bases map to TRBD1. V was pared by 2 bases and J by 7 bases, with 11 bases of the junction left unmatched. The CDR3 consists of 15 residues. Germline assignment: CDR1 GTSNPN and CDR2 SVGIG (reference sequence). The CDR3 DNA reads TGTGCCTGGAGTCCCGCGAACAGGGGAGAACAGCCCCAGCATTTT. Translation gives CAWSPANRGEQPQHF.

The J gene is TRBJ2-1, the V gene TRBV2, with D unresolved. Trimming removed 3 bases from V and 10 bases from J, with 4 bases in between. This CDR3 spans 10 amino acids. The germline CDR1 and CDR2 sequences are SNHLY and FYNNEI. The CDR3 nucleotides are TGTGCCAGCAGTGATCTGGAGCAGTTCTTC. It encodes CASSDLEQFF. Using reference TRBV2 and TRBJ2-1 for the parts outside the CDR3, the full variable domain is EPEVTQTPSHQVTQMGQEVILRCVPISNHLYFYWYRQILGQKVEFLVSFYNNEISEKSEIFDDQFSVERPDGSNFTLKIRSTKLEDSAMYFCASSDLEQFFGPGTRLTVL.

The rearrangement uses TRBV4-1 and TRBJ1-4; TRBD1 aligns across 11 bases. J gave up 8 bases and V 7 bases, and 9 bases lay outside the gene matches. The CDR3 has 15 residues. Per germline, CDR1 MGHRA and CDR2 YSYEKL. The CDR3 loop is CASTKTGTGGEKLFF. In DNA, the CDR3 is TGCGCCAGCACAAAGACCGGGACAGGGGGGGAAAAACTGTTTTTT.

The V gene is TRBV13, the J gene TRBJ2-5, with 14 bases fitting TRBD2. With the DNA end fitting TRBJ2-7 better, the J assignment may be wrong. Germline-derived CDR1 and CDR2 are PRHDT and FYEKMQ (reference sequence). The CDR3 runs 15 residues. The CDR3 nucleotides are TGTGCCAGCAGTGGGGGACTAGCGGGGGAATACGAGCAGTACTTC. It yields the protein CASSGGLAGEYEQYF.

J is TRBJ2-7 and V is TRBV30, with 7 bases lining up with TRBD1. Per the germline V gene, CDR1 is GTSNPN and CDR2 is SVGIG (reference sequence). The length of the CDR3 is 15 residues. J was trimmed by 0 bases and V by 2 bases; bases with no gene match: 7. The CDR3 sequence: CAWSIGQVSSYEQYF. The CDR3 DNA is TGTGCCTGGAGTATTGGACAGGTGAGCTCCTACGAGCAGTACTTC.

The chain is built from TRBV30 and TRBJ2-2; 8 bases line up with TRBD2. The CDR3 is 14 residues long. The germline CDR1 and CDR2 sequences are GTSNPN and SVGIG (reference sequence). CDR3 loop: CAGSGTRYTGELFF. DNA of the CDR3: TGTGCTGGTTCCGGGACTAGGTACACCGGGGAGCTGTTTTTT.

The J gene is TRBJ1-2, the V gene TRBV5-5; perhaps TRBD1 as D (5 bases). This CDR3 has 15 residues. V lost 5 bases and J lost 1, with 15 bases in between. CDR1 and CDR2 (germline): SGHKS, YYEKEE (reference sequence). The CDR3 protein is CASSFTGGGNYGYTF. In nucleotides, the CDR3 is TGTGCCAGCAGTTTCACAGGCGGGGGTAACTATGGCTACACCTTC.